These T cell receptor beta chains were read from a single sample in a study of cytomegalovirus exposure and HLA in healthy donors. This table comes from immunoSEQ multiplex PCR, and its TCRdb copy is limited to in-frame clones, with some not included. The sample shows roughly 160,000 clones, about 71% of them seen only once. The sequencing input was PBMCs. The receptors were sampled from a woman in her twenties or thirties in good health and CMV-seronegative. The CDR3 runs from the conserved cysteine through the conserved F or W. D genes are given only for firm matches. Not every row has a clone size; where given, it reads once, few, many or a size class.

V gene: TRBV25-1
clone size: .
J gene: TRBJ1-2
D gene: .
CDR3 DNA: TGTGCCAGCAGTGTACCAGGGAAGGGCTACACCTTC
CDR3 protein: CASSVPGKGYTF

V gene: TRBV18
clone size: .
J gene: TRBJ2-3
D gene: TRBD2
CDR3 DNA: TGTGCCAGCTCACCTCTAGCGGGAGGGGCAGATACGCAGTATTTT
CDR3 protein: CASSPLAGGADTQYF

V gene: TRBV7-9
clone size: few
J gene: TRBJ1-4
D gene: .
CDR3 DNA: TGTGCCAGCAGCTTGGGAGGGGAAAAACTGTTTTTT
CDR3 protein: CASSLGGEKLFF

V gene: TRBV19
clone size: .
J gene: TRBJ1-5
D gene: .
CDR3 DNA: TGTGCCAGTACCACCCCAGGGGCTCAGCCCCAGCATTTT
CDR3 protein: CASTTPGAQPQHF

V gene: TRBV4-3
clone size: .
J gene: TRBJ1-1
D gene: .
CDR3 DNA: TGCGCCAGCAGCCAAGTGGCAGGGTATGAAGCTTTCTTT
CDR3 protein: CASSQVAGYEAFF

V gene: TRBV28
clone size: .
J gene: TRBJ1-1
D gene: TRBD1
CDR3 DNA: TGTGCCAGCAGTTCTAGGACAGGGGGGGTCCCTGAAGCTTTCTTT
CDR3 protein: CASSSRTGGVPEAFF

V gene: TRBV2
clone size: few
J gene: TRBJ2-1
D gene: .
CDR3 DNA: TGTGCCACCCACGGGTCCCGGAGCAATGAGCAGTTCTTC
CDR3 protein: CATHGSRSNEQFF

V gene: TRBV7-9
clone size: .
J gene: TRBJ1-6
D gene: .
CDR3 DNA: TGTTCCAGCAGCTCCCAGGGTACCCTCCACTTT
CDR3 protein: CSSSSQGTLHF

V gene: TRBV5-1
clone size: .
J gene: TRBJ2-7
D gene: TRBD1
CDR3 DNA: TGCGCCAGCAGCCGACAGGGTTCCGAGCAGTACTTC
CDR3 protein: CASSRQGSEQYF

V gene: TRBV4-2
clone size: few
J gene: TRBJ1-3
D gene: .
CDR3 DNA: TGTGCCAGCAGCCAAGCCCTAAGCTCTGGAAACACCATATATTTT
CDR3 protein: CASSQALSSGNTIYF

V gene: TRBV5-1
clone size: .
J gene: TRBJ2-7
D gene: TRBD2
CDR3 DNA: TGCGCCAGCAGCTTAGGGACTAGCGGGGAAATCCCCTACGAGCAGTACTTC
CDR3 protein: CASSLGTSGEIPYEQYF

V gene: TRBV7-6
clone size: .
J gene: TRBJ2-2
D gene: TRBD2
CDR3 DNA: TGTGCCAGCAGTCAGCGGGATCCCGGGGAGCTGTTTTTT
CDR3 protein: CASSQRDPGELFF

V gene: TRBV7-3
clone size: .
J gene: TRBJ2-5
D gene: .
CDR3 DNA: TGTGCCAGCAGCTTAAGCGGGGAGTACCAAGAGACCCAGTACTTC
CDR3 protein: CASSLSGEYQETQYF

V gene: TRBV7-6
clone size: .
J gene: TRBJ2-7
D gene: .
CDR3 DNA: TGCGCCAGCAGCTTAGCCCATTATGGAGGCTACGAGCAGTACTTC
CDR3 protein: CASSLAHYGGYEQYF

V gene: TRBV7-8
clone size: .
J gene: TRBJ1-1
D gene: .
CDR3 DNA: TGTGCCAGCAGCACACGACAGTTGAACACTGAAGCTTTCTTT
CDR3 protein: CASSTRQLNTEAFF

V gene: TRBV5-1
clone size: .
J gene: TRBJ1-5
D gene: .
CDR3 DNA: TGCGCCAGCAGCATCGGGGGGGGCAATCAGCCCCAGCATTTT
CDR3 protein: CASSIGGGNQPQHF

V gene: TRBV7-8
clone size: few
J gene: TRBJ2-5
D gene: .
CDR3 DNA: TGTGCCAGCAATCTTTCCGGAGGGCAAGAGACCCAGTACTTC
CDR3 protein: CASNLSGGQETQYF

V gene: TRBV7-2
clone size: .
J gene: TRBJ2-1
D gene: .
CDR3 DNA: TGTGCCAGCAGCTTAGAGAAGGGGAACTACAATGAGCAGTTCTTC
CDR3 protein: CASSLEKGNYNEQFF

V gene: TRBV30
clone size: .
J gene: TRBJ2-7
D gene: .
CDR3 DNA: TGTGCCTGGAGTGTGGGCAGGGGTGCAACCTACGAGCAGTACTTC
CDR3 protein: CAWSVGRGATYEQYF

V gene: TRBV4-3
clone size: .
J gene: TRBJ2-1
D gene: TRBD2
CDR3 DNA: TGCGCCAGCAGCGATTCCGTAGCGGGCGGATACAATGAGCAGTTCTTC
CDR3 protein: CASSDSVAGGYNEQFF

V gene: TRBV30
clone size: once
J gene: TRBJ1-5
D gene: .
CDR3 DNA: TGTGCCTGGAGTGTAGCGGGGAATCAGCCCCAGCATTTT
CDR3 protein: CAWSVAGNQPQHF